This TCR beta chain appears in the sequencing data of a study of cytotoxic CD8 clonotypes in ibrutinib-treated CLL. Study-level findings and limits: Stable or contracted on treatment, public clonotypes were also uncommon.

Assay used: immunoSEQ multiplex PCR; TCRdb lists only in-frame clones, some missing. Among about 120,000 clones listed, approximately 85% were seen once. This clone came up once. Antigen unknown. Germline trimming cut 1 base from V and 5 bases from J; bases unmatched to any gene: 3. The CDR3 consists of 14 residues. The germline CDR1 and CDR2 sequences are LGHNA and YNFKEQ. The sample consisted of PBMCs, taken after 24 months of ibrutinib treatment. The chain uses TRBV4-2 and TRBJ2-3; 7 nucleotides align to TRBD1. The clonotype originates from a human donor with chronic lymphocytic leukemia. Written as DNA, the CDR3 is TGTGCCAGCAGCCAAGGCGACAGGGAAGATACGCAGTATTTT. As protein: CASSQGDREDTQYF.